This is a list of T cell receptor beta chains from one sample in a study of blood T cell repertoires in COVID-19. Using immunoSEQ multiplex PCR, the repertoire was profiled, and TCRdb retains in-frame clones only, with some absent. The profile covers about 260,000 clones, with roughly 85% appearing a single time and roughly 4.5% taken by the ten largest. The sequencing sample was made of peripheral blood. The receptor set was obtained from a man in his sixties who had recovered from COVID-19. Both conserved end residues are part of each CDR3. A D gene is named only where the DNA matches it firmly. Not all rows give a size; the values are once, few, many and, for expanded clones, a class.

TGTGCCAGCAGGACTAGCGGAACCTACGAGCAGTACTTC CASRTSGTYEQYF TRBJ2-7 NA TRBD2 TRBV2
TGTGCCAGCAGTCAGGGGACTAGTTACAATGAGCAGTTCTTC CASSQGTSYNEQFF TRBJ2-1 NA TRBD2 TRBV11-2
TGTGCCAGCAGCAGTAGCAGGGATGGGAGCAATCAGCCCCAGCATTTT CASSSSRDGSNQPQHF TRBJ1-5 NA NA TRBV7-2
TGTGCCAGCAGCCCCCTAGGTGCCTACAATGAGCAGTTCTTC CASSPLGAYNEQFF TRBJ2-1 NA NA TRBV9
TGTGCCAGCAGTTACGGGGCATACAATTCACCCCTCCACTTT CASSYGAYNSPLHF TRBJ1-6 NA NA TRBV6-5
TGCAGCGTTGTTACAGGAGGGAAGAACACCGGGGAGCTGTTTTTT CSVVTGGKNTGELFF TRBJ2-2 NA NA TRBV29-1
TGTGCCAGCAGTTCCCGGGGAAGCGGGAGTCCCGGGGAGCTGTTTTTT CASSSRGSGSPGELFF TRBJ2-2 NA TRBD2 TRBV27
TGTGCCAGTAGTACCCCGAGGGCTAGCGGGATCTACGAGCAGTATTTC CASSTPRASGIYEQYF TRBJ2-7 once TRBD2 TRBV19
TGCAGCGTTGGGGCAGGGTACTCGGGCGGGGAGCTGTTTTTT CSVGAGYSGGELFF TRBJ2-2 NA NA TRBV29-1
TGTGCCAGCAGCCGTCGGACATCGGCCATTCTCCAAGAGACCCAGTACTTC CASSRRTSAILQETQYF TRBJ2-5 NA NA TRBV3-1/TRBV3-2